This is a list of T cell receptor beta chains from one sample in a study of T-cell memory formation after mild COVID-19. TCRdb re-derived calls from the 5' RACE reads in MiXCR, one entry per CDR3 protein. The table shows 500,000 to 650,000 distinct CDR3 sequences, with approximately 21% occurring only once. The sample consisted of PBMCs or a T cell subset sorted from them (not recorded which). These receptors all stem from an adult woman who had mild COVID-19 (a few samples of this study predate the infection). Cell type and time point are not known. Each CDR3 is given with its conserved first and last residue. A D gene is named only where the DNA matches it firmly. Clone size is given for some rows only: seen once, a few or many times, or a class if the clone is expanded.

d_gene,abundance,v_gene,j_gene,CDR3aa,CDR3nt
NA,few,TRBV7-2,TRBJ1-3,CASSLGMRGRSGNTIYF,TGTGCCAGCAGCTTAGGAATGCGCGGTCGCTCTGGAAACACCATATATTTT
NA,many,TRBV6-1,TRBJ1-2,CASSEGGPTPLGGYTF,TGTGCCAGCAGTGAAGGGGGCCCCACCCCCCTGGGTGGCTACACCTTC
TRBD1,once,TRBV19,TRBJ1-1,CASSVTGTGSEAFF,TGTGCCAGTAGTGTCACCGGGACAGGGAGTGAAGCTTTCTTT
TRBD2,few,TRBV20-1,TRBJ2-3,CSASGELAAGRTDTQYF,TGCAGTGCTAGTGGCGAACTAGCGGCCGGGCGCACAGATACGCAGTATTTT
NA,few,TRBV7-8,TRBJ2-7,CATDGDGIYEQYF,TGTGCCACCGACGGGGACGGGATCTACGAGCAGTACTTC
TRBD2,few,TRBV24-1,TRBJ2-3,CATSDFTSASSTDTQYF,TGTGCCACCAGTGATTTTACTAGCGCCAGTAGCACAGATACGCAGTATTTT
TRBD2,NA,TRBV12-5,TRBJ2-2,CASGLVLPGGKTGELFF,TGTGCTAGTGGTTTGGTACTCCCGGGAGGAAAGACCGGGGAGCTGTTTTTT
NA,NA,TRBV7-9,TRBJ1-2,CASSSPEGGGYGYTF,TGTGCCAGCAGCTCCCCGGAGGGGGGAGGCTATGGCTACACCTTC
TRBD1,few,TRBV10-3,TRBJ2-7,CAISDSIGPRQGHPYEQYF,TGTGCCATCAGTGACAGTATCGGTCCCAGACAGGGGCACCCCTACGAGCAGTACTTC
NA,NA,TRBV12-3/TRBV12-4,TRBJ1-2,CASSQSSGNYYGYTF,TGTGCCAGCAGTCAATCGTCGGGCAATTACTATGGCTACACCTTC
NA,NA,TRBV7-2,TRBJ2-7,CASSPWTVSYEQYF,TGTGCCAGCAGCCCTTGGACGGTTTCTTACGAGCAGTACTTC
TRBD2,NA,TRBV3-1,TRBJ2-1,CASSQGRLAGGLRSYNEQFF,TGTGCCAGCAGCCAAGGAAGACTAGCGGGGGGGCTTCGCTCCTACAATGAGCAGTTCTTC
TRBD2,few,TRBV5-5,TRBJ2-2,CASSLSSGAYTGELFF,TGTGCCAGCAGCTTGTCTAGCGGGGCATACACCGGGGAGCTGTTTTTT
NA,few,TRBV19,TRBJ1-1,CASSTSAGLGTEAFF,TGTGCCAGCAGTACTTCAGCAGGGCTTGGGACTGAAGCTTTCTTT
NA,few,TRBV24-1,TRBJ2-7,CATAAGDYEQYF,TGTGCCACCGCCGCGGGCGACTACGAGCAGTACTTC
NA,few,TRBV5-5,TRBJ2-1,CASSLAGLSKIYNEQFF,TGTGCCAGCAGCTTGGCCGGCCTTTCGAAGATCTACAATGAGCAGTTCTTC
NA,NA,TRBV6-4,TRBJ2-1,CASSPTPDGSSYNEQFF,TGTGCCAGCAGTCCAACCCCCGACGGAAGCTCCTACAATGAGCAGTTCTTC
TRBD2,few,TRBV7-8,TRBJ2-5,CASSLLGREGTQYF,TGTGCCAGCAGCTTATTGGGCAGGGAGGGGACCCAGTACTTC
NA,few,TRBV6-1,TRBJ2-3,CASSESRGRWTDTQYF,TGTGCCAGCAGTGAGTCCCGGGGGCGATGGACAGATACGCAGTATTTT
TRBD2,NA,TRBV7-6,TRBJ2-3,CASSSPERELDTQYF,TGTGCCAGCAGCTCCCCGGAGCGGGAGTTAGATACGCAGTATTTT
NA,many,TRBV12-3/TRBV12-4,TRBJ2-1,CASPAPGGPHNEQFF,TGTGCCAGCCCCGCCCCTGGCGGACCTCACAATGAGCAGTTCTTC
TRBD1,NA,TRBV12-3/TRBV12-4,TRBJ2-2,CASSSPGQGTGELFF,TGTGCCAGCAGTTCACCGGGACAGGGTACCGGGGAGCTGTTTTTT
TRBD1,NA,TRBV12-5,TRBJ1-1,CASGLTGGATEAFF,TGTGCTAGTGGTTTAACAGGGGGCGCAACTGAAGCTTTCTTT
TRBD2,few,TRBV19,TRBJ2-5,CASTQLAGGETQYF,TGTGCCAGCACTCAGCTAGCGGGAGGGGAGACCCAGTACTTC
TRBD2,few,TRBV3-1,TRBJ2-1,CASSPSGGRSYNEQFF,TGTGCCAGCAGCCCCTCGGGGGGGAGATCCTACAATGAGCAGTTCTTC
NA,NA,TRBV19,TRBJ2-1,CASSILGGARYNEQFF,TGTGCCAGTAGTATACTTGGCGGGGCCAGATACAATGAGCAGTTCTTC
TRBD2,many,TRBV20-1,TRBJ2-1,CSARVAGLGGYNEQFF,TGCAGTGCTAGAGTAGCGGGCCTTGGGGGCTACAATGAGCAGTTCTTC
NA,NA,TRBV7-2,TRBJ2-7,CASSLAPTTGEQYF,TGTGCCAGCAGCTTAGCCCCCACGACGGGCGAGCAGTACTTC
NA,NA,TRBV7-9,TRBJ2-1,CASSRFRGSSYNEQFF,TGTGCCAGCAGCCGATTCCGGGGGAGCTCCTACAATGAGCAGTTCTTC
NA,NA,TRBV5-1,TRBJ2-1,CASSIQGGGNNEQFF,TGCGCCAGCAGCATACAGGGAGGGGGCAACAATGAGCAGTTCTTC
TRBD1,NA,TRBV7-8,TRBJ2-2,CASTDRFGWELFF,TGTGCCAGCACGGACAGGTTTGGCTGGGAGCTGTTTTTT
TRBD1,NA,TRBV7-9,TRBJ2-3,CASSLIEGTGLDDTQYF,TGTGCCAGCAGCTTAATTGAGGGGACAGGCCTAGACGATACGCAGTATTTT
TRBD1,NA,TRBV5-1,TRBJ2-7,CASSWPRDRSSYEQYF,TGCGCCAGCAGCTGGCCGCGGGACAGGAGCTCCTACGAGCAGTACTTC
NA,many,TRBV5-1,TRBJ1-5,CASSLALNQPQHF,TGCGCCAGCAGCCTAGCCTTAAATCAGCCCCAGCATTTT
TRBD2,NA,TRBV5-4,TRBJ2-3,CASSLVSLAGAPDTQYF,TGTGCCAGCAGCTTGGTATCCCTAGCGGGAGCCCCAGATACGCAGTATTTT
NA,few,TRBV20-1,TRBJ2-5,CSAGTPGTQQETQYF,TGCAGTGCTGGAACCCCCGGGACACAGCAAGAGACCCAGTACTTC
NA,NA,TRBV7-8,TRBJ2-2,CASLELGGVSNTGELFF,TGTGCCAGCTTGGAGTTGGGGGGCGTTTCGAACACCGGGGAGCTGTTTTTT
TRBD2,NA,TRBV20-1,TRBJ2-1,CSAHPWTSGRHNEQFF,TGCAGTGCTCACCCCTGGACTAGCGGGAGGCACAATGAGCAGTTCTTC
NA,NA,TRBV6-2/TRBV6-3,TRBJ1-2,CASSPDTWNYGYTF,TGTGCCAGCAGTCCTGATACATGGAACTATGGCTACACCTTC
NA,NA,TRBV13,TRBJ2-3,CASSLGWGNTDTQYF,TGTGCCAGCAGCTTAGGTTGGGGGAACACAGATACGCAGTATTTT
NA,NA,TRBV6-2/TRBV6-3,TRBJ2-1,CASSTRVAVAYNEQFF,TGTGCCAGCAGTACCCGGGTAGCGGTGGCCTACAATGAGCAGTTCTTC
NA,few,TRBV7-2,TRBJ2-2,CASSPPRVGNTGELFF,TGTGCCAGCAGCCCACCCCGGGTGGGGAACACCGGGGAGCTGTTTTTT
TRBD2,few,TRBV9,TRBJ2-2,CASSPSPTSRELFF,TGTGCCAGCAGCCCCAGCCCGACTAGCAGGGAGCTGTTTTTT
NA,few,TRBV5-1,TRBJ2-5,CASSLLGVEETQYF,TGCGCCAGCAGCTTGCTAGGGGTGGAGGAGACCCAGTACTTC
NA,NA,TRBV6-6,TRBJ2-3,CASRLEVHTDTQYF,TGTGCCAGCCGCCTGGAGGTACACACAGATACGCAGTATTTT
TRBD1,NA,TRBV25-1,TRBJ1-1,CASSESGGNEAFF,TGTGCCAGCAGTGAATCAGGGGGCAATGAAGCTTTCTTT
NA,NA,TRBV20-1,TRBJ2-7,CSARDTTGFEEQYF,TGCAGTGCTAGAGATACAACAGGGTTTGAGGAGCAGTACTTC
NA,NA,TRBV3-1,TRBJ1-2,CASSQTSYGYTF,TGTGCCAGCAGCCAAACGAGCTATGGCTACACCTTC
NA,few,TRBV29-1,TRBJ2-7,CSVETPESYEQYF,TGCAGCGTTGAAACCCCAGAATCCTACGAGCAGTACTTC
NA,NA,TRBV30,TRBJ1-5,CAWSEGYGNQPQHF,TGTGCCTGGAGTGAGGGGTACGGCAATCAGCCCCAGCATTTT
TRBD2,NA,TRBV7-2,TRBJ2-2,CASSSTSANTGELFF,TGTGCCAGCAGTTCAACTAGCGCGAACACCGGGGAGCTGTTTTTT
NA,once,TRBV11-2,TRBJ2-7,CASSLERDSYEQYF,TGTGCCAGCAGCTTAGAGCGGGACTCCTACGAGCAGTACTTC
TRBD2,few,TRBV3-1,TRBJ2-1,CASSQASSGSSYNEQFF,TGTGCCAGCAGCCAAGCGTCTAGCGGGAGCTCCTACAATGAGCAGTTCTTC
NA,NA,TRBV9,TRBJ2-3,CASSLSPRWDTTTDTQYF,TGTGCCAGCAGCTTATCTCCCCGATGGGACACGACCACAGATACGCAGTATTTT
TRBD1,few,TRBV10-3,TRBJ2-3,CAISLPGQGLSDTQYF,TGTGCCATCAGTCTCCCGGGACAGGGGCTATCAGATACGCAGTATTTT
NA,NA,TRBV15,TRBJ2-5,CATSRDGQGWKTQYF,TGTGCCACCAGCAGAGATGGGCAGGGTTGGAAGACCCAGTACTTC